The 17 T cell receptor beta chains below all came from one sample that was sequenced in a study of T cells in narcolepsy. The repertoire was sequenced with immunoSEQ multiplex PCR; TCRdb's copy has only in-frame clones and lacks some. The top ten hold 11% to 15% of the sample, which has about 17,000 clones, roughly two thirds seen once. Sequenced: CD45RA- memory CD8+ T cells from PBMCs. The receptor set was obtained from a human donor with narcolepsy.

The V call is TRBV19, the J call TRBJ1-2; D unclear. This CDR3 is 12 amino acids long. V gave up 5 bases and J gave up 5 bases, with 9 bases separating them. Looked up from germline, CDR1 is LNHDA and CDR2 is SQIVND (reference sequence). As DNA, the CDR3 is TGTGCCAGTAGTCCCGGCGGTTATGGCTACACCTTC. As protein: CASSPGGYGYTF.

V gene TRBV2 combines with J gene TRBJ1-1; weak D call: TRBD1 (5 bases). V was pared by 1 base and J by 6 bases, with 15 bases between. Germline V gene lookup returns CDR1 SNHLY and CDR2 FYNNEI. CDR3 length equals 15 residues. CDR3 protein: CASSEGGRATPEAFF. Here the CDR3 DNA reads TGTGCCAGCAGTGAAGGGGGCAGGGCCACCCCTGAAGCTTTCTTT.

V is TRBV2 and J is TRBJ1-2, with 11 bases identical to TRBD1. Germline loops: CDR1 SNHLY, CDR2 FYNNEI. The CDR3 runs 15 residues. The V and J ends lost 6 bases and 6 bases, in that order; junction bases with no gene match: 9. This CDR3 reads CASSQADRGRDGYTF. In DNA, the CDR3 is TGTGCCAGCAGCCAAGCGGACAGGGGGCGAGATGGCTACACCTTC.

The CDR3 sequence: CAWSTGGNEQYF. CDR3 nucleotides: TGTGCCTGGAGTACAGGGGGCAACGAGCAGTACTTC. The chain couples TRBV30 to TRBJ2-7; 9 bases map to TRBD1. Germline V lookup: CDR1 GTSNPN, CDR2 SVGIG (reference sequence). The junction had 1 base not matched to a gene; V was cut back by 2 bases and J by 5 bases. The CDR3 sequence is 12 residues long.

The chain couples TRBV4-1 to TRBJ1-1; D unclear. Germline CDR1 and CDR2: MGHRA and YSYEKL. The CDR3 consists of 17 residues. V dropped 1 base and J dropped 2 bases, with 17 bases sitting between them. The CDR3 spells CASSQVVIIRGNTEAFF. CDR3 nucleotide sequence: TGCGCCAGCAGCCAAGTGGTTATTATTCGGGGAAACACTGAAGCTTTCTTT.

The chain joins TRBV9 to TRBJ2-7; no clear D. The V end lost 0 bases, the J end lost 0 bases, and 10 bases lay between the germline ends. The CDR3 is 15 amino acids. Germline V gene data show CDR1 as SGDLS and CDR2 as YYNGEE. The CDR3 here is CASSVDVSRSYEQYF. The CDR3 DNA reads as TGTGCCAGCAGCGTAGACGTTAGTCGCTCCTACGAGCAGTACTTC.

This rearrangement joins TRBV19 to TRBJ2-2; 12 bases agree with TRBD1. J was trimmed by 7 bases and V by 6 bases; bases with no gene match: 9. This CDR3 is built from 16 residues. Germline CDR1 is LNHDA and CDR2 is SQIVND (reference sequence). CDR3 in amino acids: CASRLPGQGADGELFF. CDR3 sequence (DNA): TGTGCCAGTAGGCTGCCGGGACAGGGGGCAGACGGGGAGCTGTTTTTT.

The gene calls are TRBV6-5 and TRBJ1-2, with TRBD1 matching 7 bases. Looked up from germline, CDR1 is MNHEY and CDR2 is SVGAGI. Trimming at V came to 0 bases and at J to 8 bases, leaving 9 bases not matched to a gene. The CDR3 runs to 15 residues. The DNA for the CDR3 is TGTGCCAGCAGTTACTCGGTGGAGGGGGCTGTGGGCTACACCTTC. This gives the protein CASSYSVEGAVGYTF.

This clone turned up a few times. This sequence joins TRBV5-5 and TRBJ2-7; D gene ambiguous. Trimming pared 3 bases from V and 6 bases from J, leaving 16 bases between. The CDR3 has 14 amino acids. Per germline, CDR1 SGHKS and CDR2 YYEKEE (reference sequence). The CDR3 loop reads CASSWVDGSIEQYF. CDR3 nucleotides: TGTGCCAGCAGCTGGGTGGACGGGTCGATCGAGCAGTACTTC.

The CDR3, as DNA: TGTGCCAGCAGTATAGGGATAATGAACACTGAAGCTTTCTTT. It is translated as CASSIGIMNTEAFF. The V and J genes are TRBV2 and TRBJ1-1, with D uncertain. Germline assignment: CDR1 SNHLY and CDR2 FYNNEI. V was cut by 5 bases and J by 0 bases, with 10 bases left in between. The CDR3 has 14 residues.

The CDR3 nucleotides are TGTGCCAGCAGCTTAGCGTTGGGCACTGAAGCTTTCTTT. Its translation: CASSLALGTEAFF. The rearrangement links TRBV7-6 to TRBJ1-1; D ambiguous. Between the trimmed V and J ends, which lost 0 bases and 4 bases, there was a span of 6 bases. The CDR3 is 13 amino acids. Per the germline V gene, CDR1 is SGHVS and CDR2 is FNYEAQ.

The chain uses TRBV7-3 and TRBJ2-3; D not resolved. This CDR3 has 15 residues. Germline loops: CDR1 SGHTA, CDR2 FQGTGA. V was pared by 2 bases and J by 0 bases, with 9 bases between. The CDR3 region has the DNA TGTGCCAGCAGCTTAGGGGTGGGAAGCACAGATACGCAGTATTTT. Its translation is CASSLGVGSTDTQYF.

This clone rates as medium-sized (0.01 to 0.1%). This chain links TRBV6-6 with TRBJ1-1; D not resolved. CDR3 size: 13 residues. The V end lost 7 bases, the J end lost 4 bases, and 13 bases lay between the germline ends. The germline V gene encodes CDR1 MNHNY and CDR2 SVGAGI (reference sequence). CDR3 in DNA: TGTGCCAGCACCCCAATCGGCAGCACTGAAGCTTTCTTT. Protein product: CASTPIGSTEAFF.

V and J are TRBV29-1 and TRBJ1-1; TRBD1 is a possible D gene (5 bases). Germline CDR1 is SQVTM and CDR2 is ANQGSEA. The CDR3 contains 13 residues. Trimming cost V 4 bases and J 0 bases, with 9 bases left between them. CDR3: CSVGQPMNTEAFF. The CDR3 region has the DNA TGCAGCGTTGGACAGCCAATGAACACTGAAGCTTTCTTT.

The J gene is TRBJ1-1, the V gene TRBV7-9, with D tentatively TRBD1 (5 bases). Germline V gene sequence: CDR1 SEHNR, CDR2 FQNEAQ (reference sequence). Deletions cut 5 bases from V and 3 bases from J, with 10 bases between. CDR3 size: 13 residues. The CDR3 bases are TGTGCCAGCAGCCGACAAGGGGACACTGAAGCTTTCTTT. This translates into CASSRQGDTEAFF.

A note on this clone: Other DNA sequences in this specimen translate into the identical CDR3. This chain connects TRBV6-1 to TRBJ2-7; no reliable D call. V lost 6 bases to trimming and J lost 1 base, with 4 bases between them. Germline values: CDR1 MNHNS, CDR2 SASEGT. CDR3 length: 11 residues. CDR3: CASSPSYEQYF. The CDR3 coding sequence is TGTGCCAGCAGCCCTTCCTACGAGCAGTACTTC.

This chain joins TRBV5-3 and TRBJ1-2, with D possibly being TRBD1 (5 bases). TRBV5-3 is recorded as an ORF, its role being uncertain. V was shortened by 0 bases and J by 2 bases, with 14 bases between the two germline ends. The CDR3 totals 16 residues. For the CDR3, the DNA is TGTGCCAGAAGCTTGGAGGGGAGGGGCCGAAACTATGGCTACACCTTC. Translation: CARSLEGRGRNYGYTF.